The 31 T cell receptor beta chains below all came from one sample that was sequenced in a study of shared clonotypes between healthy human individuals. Method: immunoSEQ multiplex PCR; TCRdb's copy keeps in-frame clones and lacks some. The sample contains roughly 500,000 clones, 96% of which appear only once. Specimen: naive CD4+ T cells sorted from blood. Noted subset: CD45RA+ positively selected. These receptors were taken from a woman in her twenties or thirties in good health.

The chain carries TRBV19 and TRBJ1-5, with D perhaps matching TRBD1 (5 bases). Germline CDR1 and CDR2: LNHDA and SQIVND (reference sequence). Trimming pared 5 bases from V and 0 bases from J, leaving 11 bases between. The CDR3 is 15 amino acids. The CDR3 DNA follows: TGTGCCAGTAGTTCATCAGGGATTAGCAATCAGCCCCAGCATTTT. Its protein product is CASSSSGISNQPQHF. Based on the CDR3 plus reference TRBV19 and TRBJ1-5, the full variable domain is DGGITQSPKYLFRKEGQNVTLSCEQNLNHDAMYWYRQDPGQGLRLIYYSQIVNDFQKGDIAEGYSVSREKKESFPLTVTSAQKNPTAFYLCASSSSGISNQPQHFGDGTRLSIL.

The chain has TRBV5-4 and TRBJ2-7; D perhaps matches TRBD1 (5 bases). Germline CDR1 is SGHNT and CDR2 is YYREEE (reference sequence). V lost 4 bases and J 3 bases, leaving 11 bases between the germline ends. There are 13 residues in the CDR3. The CDR3 loop reads CASSGGHLYEQYF. CDR3 DNA: TGTGCCAGCAGCGGTGGACACCTCTACGAGCAGTACTTC.

The genes are TRBV19 and TRBJ2-7, with D perhaps given as TRBD1 or TRBD2 (5 bases each). CDR1 and CDR2 (germline): LNHDA, SQIVND (reference sequence). Trimming removed 1 base from V and 5 bases from J, with 9 bases in between. The CDR3 loop spans 13 amino acids. The CDR3, as DNA: TGTGCCAGTAGTATAGGAGGGGCGGACGAGCAGTACTTC. Protein: CASSIGGADEQYF. The full variable domain, its missing parts supplied by reference TRBV19 and TRBJ2-7, is DGGITQSPKYLFRKEGQNVTLSCEQNLNHDAMYWYRQDPGQGLRLIYYSQIVNDFQKGDIAEGYSVSREKKESFPLTVTSAQKNPTAFYLCASSIGGADEQYFGPGTRLTVT.

This chain links TRBV9 with TRBJ2-1; 7 bases agree with TRBD1. This CDR3 contains 14 residues. Germline V lookup: CDR1 SGDLS, CDR2 YYNGEE. Unmatched junction bases numbered 11, after V lost 7 bases and J lost 7 bases. The DNA for the CDR3 is TGTGCCAGCGGGACAGACCTGAAAGGGAATGAGCAGTTCTTC. Amino acids: CASGTDLKGNEQFF.

The gene calls are TRBV28 and TRBJ1-5, with 7 bases that match TRBD1. The CDR3 loop spans 19 amino acids. CDR1 and CDR2 from the germline V gene are MDHEN and SYDVKM. Trimming cost V 5 bases and J 2 bases; bases outside gene matches: 18. The CDR3 region is CASSQRQGKFGIGNQPQHF. Written as DNA, the CDR3 is TGTGCCAGCAGTCAGAGACAGGGCAAATTCGGGATTGGCAATCAGCCCCAGCATTTT.

This chain joins TRBV6-5 and TRBJ2-2; D ambiguous. In germline, CDR1 is MNHEY, CDR2 SVGAGI. With 6 bases removed from V and 6 bases from J, the gap between germline ends came to 8 bases. The CDR3 covers 12 residues. CDR3 loop: CASSPSSGELFF. In DNA, the CDR3 is TGTGCCAGCAGCCCCTCATCCGGGGAGCTGTTTTTT.

This chain joins TRBV9 and TRBJ2-1; 12 bases are shared with TRBD2. Germline V gives CDR1 SGDLS, CDR2 YYNGEE. V was clipped by 5 bases and J by 10 bases; unmatched bases: 7. The CDR3 has 14 residues. CDR3 residues: CASSIGLAGWEQFF. Here the CDR3 DNA reads TGTGCCAGCAGTATCGGACTAGCGGGATGGGAGCAGTTCTTC.

The chain employs TRBV28 and TRBJ1-2; D gene ambiguous. Trimming cost V 2 bases and J 8 bases, with 12 bases left between them. Germline V lookup: CDR1 MDHEN, CDR2 SYDVKM. This CDR3 has 13 amino acids. CDR3 protein: CASSLTQSLGYTF. CDR3 nucleotides: TGTGCCAGCAGTTTAACGCAGTCTTTAGGCTACACCTTC.

This chain uses TRBV19 with TRBJ2-5, with 12 bases identical to TRBD1. The DNA end lines up better with TRBJ2-7; the J call may be wrong. The CDR3 is made up of 14 amino acids. Per germline, CDR1 LNHDA and CDR2 SQIVND (reference sequence). This CDR3 is CASSRGTGGDEQYF. The CDR3 nucleotides read TGTGCCAGTAGTCGAGGGACAGGGGGCGACGAGCAGTACTTC.

The V and J genes are TRBV6-5 and TRBJ2-7, with 10 bases lining up with TRBD1. The germline CDR1 and CDR2 sequences are MNHEY and SVGAGI. V was pared by 5 bases and J by 5 bases, with 6 bases of the junction left unmatched. The CDR3 consists of 14 residues. The CDR3 is CASSTRDRGNEQYF. The CDR3 DNA is TGTGCCAGCAGTACCCGGGACAGGGGCAACGAGCAGTACTTC.

V and J are TRBV19 and TRBJ1-2; D remains ambiguous. The CDR3 covers 13 residues. Germline V gene sequence: CDR1 LNHDA, CDR2 SQIVND (reference sequence). Deletions cut 3 bases from V and 4 bases from J, with 9 bases between. The CDR3 sequence is CASSIGVPYGYTF. The CDR3 DNA is TGTGCCAGTAGTATCGGGGTCCCCTATGGCTACACCTTC.

The rearrangement links TRBV19 to TRBJ2-7; 8 bases line up with TRBD2. This CDR3 is 14 amino acids long. With V trimmed by 6 bases and J by 0 bases, 4 bases remained unmatched. Per the germline V gene, CDR1 is LNHDA and CDR2 is SQIVND (reference sequence). The DNA for the CDR3 is TGTGCCAGTAGGCCTAGCGGGCTCTCCTACGAGCAGTACTTC. Protein sequence: CASRPSGLSYEQYF.

This chain connects TRBV30 to TRBJ2-4; D might be TRBD1 (6 bases). This CDR3 spans 13 amino acids. Germline CDR1 reads GTSNPN; CDR2 reads SVGIG (reference sequence). V lost 0 bases, J lost 9 bases, and 12 bases lay in between. The CDR3 spells CAWSVGIGGIQYF. Here the CDR3 DNA reads TGTGCCTGGAGTGTGGGCATAGGGGGCATTCAGTACTTC.

V gene TRBV5-1 combines with J gene TRBJ1-2, with D uncertain. With 0 bases removed from V and 3 bases from J, the gap between germline ends came to 12 bases. Per germline, CDR1 SGHRS and CDR2 YFSETQ. The length of the CDR3 is 15 residues. CDR3 protein: CASSLGGIRDYGYTF. CDR3 nucleotides: TGCGCCAGCAGCTTGGGGGGAATTCGGGACTATGGCTACACCTTC.

This chain uses TRBV5-1 with TRBJ2-7; D is possibly TRBD1 or TRBD2 (5 bases each). Germline values: CDR1 SGHRS, CDR2 YFSETQ. This CDR3 has 15 amino acids. V was pared by 4 bases and J by 2 bases, with 16 bases between. CDR3 amino acids: CASSLGGVHPYEQYF. In nucleotides, the CDR3 is TGCGCCAGCAGCCTTGGGGGAGTCCACCCCTACGAGCAGTACTTC.

This clone was seen a few times. The gene calls are TRBV9 and TRBJ2-2; D is unclear. The CDR3 consists of 12 residues. V lost 1 base, J lost 7 bases, and 5 bases lay in between. Germline V gene lookup returns CDR1 SGDLS and CDR2 YYNGEE. The CDR3 coding sequence is TGTGCCAGCAGCGTATTTGACGGGGAGCTGTTTTTT. Translating it yields CASSVFDGELFF.

In its sample, this clone was seen once. V gene TRBV27 combines with J gene TRBJ1-6; unclear D gene. The CDR3 has 14 amino acids. Germline values: CDR1 MNHEY, CDR2 SMNVEV (reference sequence). Trimming cost V 3 bases and J 8 bases, with 11 bases left between them. This chain's CDR3 is CASSFGAWDSPLHF. The CDR3 coding sequence is TGTGCCAGCAGTTTTGGTGCTTGGGATTCACCCCTCCACTTT.

The chain combines TRBV5-1 with TRBJ2-3, with 11 positions matching TRBD2. This CDR3 has 16 amino acids. CDR1 is SGHRS, CDR2 YFSETQ, per germline. V lost 4 bases, J lost 2 bases, and 6 bases stayed unmatched. CDR3 DNA sequence: TGCGCCAGCAGCCTAACTAGCGGGGGATTCACAGATACGCAGTATTTT. It specifies CASSLTSGGFTDTQYF.

The chain employs TRBV6-5 and TRBJ2-7; a possible D gene is TRBD1 (5 bases). V lost 2 bases and J lost 2, with 13 bases in between. CDR1 is MNHEY, CDR2 SVGAGI, per germline. This CDR3 has 15 amino acids. The CDR3: CASSYGQGPAYEQYF. The DNA of the CDR3 is TGTGCCAGCAGTTACGGGCAGGGCCCTGCCTACGAGCAGTACTTC.

Written as DNA, the CDR3 is TGTGCCAGCAGTGATTACGATTACGAGCAGTACTTC. Protein sequence: CASSDYDYEQYF. The chain recombines TRBV2 with TRBJ2-7; D unresolved. V was clipped by 3 bases and J by 4 bases, with 7 bases between them. The CDR3 is made up of 12 amino acids. Germline lookup yields CDR1 SNHLY and CDR2 FYNNEI.

The V and J genes are TRBV5-6 and TRBJ1-2; D is possibly TRBD1 (5 bases). Germline lookup yields CDR1 SGHDT and CDR2 YYEEEE. Trimming took 0 bases from V and 2 from J, leaving 11 bases between them. This CDR3 is built from 15 residues. The CDR3 DNA reads as TGTGCCAGCAGCTTGGTGGGCCGGGACAACTATGGCTACACCTTC. Translated, it gives CASSLVGRDNYGYTF.

The V and J genes are TRBV5-4 and TRBJ2-3; 16 bases line up with TRBD2. Germline lookup yields CDR1 SGHNT and CDR2 YYREEE (reference sequence). V lost 4 bases and J lost 0; bases outside the gene matches: 5. The CDR3 is 18 residues long. The CDR3 region has the DNA TGTGCCAGCAGCGCGGGACTAGCGGGAGGGCCGAGCACAGATACGCAGTATTTT. This translates into CASSAGLAGGPSTDTQYF.

The chain is built from TRBV7-8 and TRBJ1-1, with TRBD1 matching over 8 bases. V lost 5 bases, J lost 0 bases, and 11 bases stayed unmatched. CDR3 length: 17 residues. From germline, CDR1 is SGHVS and CDR2 FQNEAQ. CDR3 protein: CASSPGTWTGMNTEAFF. In nucleotides, the CDR3 is TGTGCCAGCAGCCCTGGAACTTGGACAGGGATGAACACTGAAGCTTTCTTT.

This chain joins TRBV29-1 and TRBJ2-1; TRBD2 matches at 14 bases. The V gene end was trimmed by 6 bases and the J gene end by 7 bases; junction bases not matched to a gene: 2. The germline V gene encodes CDR1 SQVTM and CDR2 ANQGSEA. The CDR3 length is 13 residues. CDR3 sequence (DNA): TGCAGCGTAAGGACTAGCGGGAGGAATGAGCAGTTCTTC. Protein sequence: CSVRTSGRNEQFF.

The rearrangement links TRBV27 to TRBJ1-1, with D unresolved. This CDR3 contains 14 residues. Between the trimmed V and J ends, which lost 4 bases and 1 base, there was a span of 10 bases. Germline CDR1 reads MNHEY; CDR2 reads SMNVEV (reference sequence). CDR3 nucleotides: TGTGCCAGCAGTTCTTGGCCTCCGAACACTGAAGCTTTCTTT. This codes for CASSSWPPNTEAFF.

This chain uses TRBV11-1 with TRBJ1-3; D is undetermined. The V and J ends lost 5 bases and 0 bases respectively, with 8 bases between them. This CDR3 region has 14 residues. Germline V gene data show CDR1 as SGHAT and CDR2 as FQDESV (reference sequence). This CDR3 is CASSQGSSGNTIYF. The DNA for the CDR3 is TGTGCCAGCAGCCAAGGGAGCTCTGGAAACACCATATATTTT.

The chain couples TRBV5-8 to TRBJ2-5; D call uncertain. The CDR3 consists of 13 residues. Germline-derived CDR1 and CDR2 are SGHTS and YDEGEE. V was pared by 0 bases and J by 5 bases, with 8 bases between. The CDR3 nucleotides are TGTGCCAGCAGCTTGGAGGTTCTGGAGACCCAGTACTTC. Translation gives CASSLEVLETQYF.

Notes on this clone: The identical CDR3 is also encoded by other nucleotide sequences in the sample. The genes are TRBV28 and TRBJ1-3, with 7 positions matching TRBD1. The CDR3 is 14 residues long. Germline V lookup: CDR1 MDHEN, CDR2 SYDVKM. V lost 4 bases and J lost 4; bases outside the gene matches: 4. The CDR3 bases are TGTGCCAGCAGTTCAGGGGGGACAGGAAACACCATATATTTT. This translates into CASSSGGTGNTIYF.

The chain is built from TRBV5-1 and TRBJ2-6, with a weak D call TRBD2 (5 bases). Germline CDR1 is SGHRS and CDR2 is YFSETQ. The CDR3 runs 15 residues. CDR3 nucleotides: TGCCCACAGCGTGAGGGTCGTGCTGGGGCCAACGTCCTGACTTTC. This sequence encodes CPQREGRAGANVLTF.

The gene calls are TRBV18 and TRBJ2-1; 8 positions agree with TRBD2. This CDR3 has 16 amino acids. Trimming took 2 bases from V and 3 from J; bases not matched to a gene: 6. CDR1 is KGHSH, CDR2 LQKENI, per germline. CDR3 region: CASSPRSGSNYNEQFF. Here the CDR3 DNA reads TGTGCCAGCTCACCAAGGAGCGGGAGTAACTACAATGAGCAGTTCTTC. The full variable domain, with the rest looked up from reference TRBV18 and TRBJ2-1, is NAGVMQNPRHLVRRRGQEARLRCSPMKGHSHVYWYRQLPEEGLKFMVYLQKENIIDESGMPKERFSAEFPKEGPSILRIQQVVRGDSAAYFCASSPRSGSNYNEQFFGPGTRLTVL.

The genes are TRBV5-8 and TRBJ1-1; D is unresolved. Germline-derived CDR1 and CDR2 are SGHTS and YDEGEE. The length of the CDR3 is 16 residues. V gave up 0 bases and J gave up 4 bases, with 16 bases separating them. CDR3 sequence: CASSLGSGARITEAFF. CDR3 DNA sequence: TGTGCCAGCAGCTTGGGTTCGGGCGCTCGGATCACTGAAGCTTTCTTT.